Listed here are 27 T cell receptor beta chains from one sample, sequenced in a study of regulatory T cells in long-lasting Graves disease. Stated time point: newly diagnosed GD, antithyroid drugs for less than 3 months. The TCR library was made from RNA that had been extracted from PBMCs in TRIzol. HTBI primers from iRepertoire and Arm-PCR of CDR3 regions yielded the TCR beta libraries. TCRdb re-derived calls from the multiplex PCR reads in MiXCR, one entry per CDR3 protein. The sample lists roughly 500,000 distinct CDR3 sequences, about 13% occurring once. These sequences were also reported in another study, on T cells in Graves' hyperthyroidism and ophthalmopathy.

This specimen was peripheral blood mononuclear cells (PBMCs), taken at new diagnosis, from a patient treated with antithyroid drugs. The receptor source for this set is a man younger than 40 with Graves disease.

This clonotype was observed a handful of times. V gene TRBV5-1 combines with J gene TRBJ2-5; the D call may be TRBD1 or TRBD2 (5 bases each). The CDR3 runs 12 residues. Germline loops: CDR1 SGHRS, CDR2 YFSETQ. The ends were cut back, 9 bases at V and 4 bases at J, with 13 bases in the middle. CDR3 loop: CATSGGGETQYF. CDR3 coding DNA: TGCGCCACCTCGGGTGGGGGAGAGACCCAGTACTTC.

This clonotype has more than one count but fewer than ten. The V and J genes are TRBV18 and TRBJ2-7, with D unresolved. From germline, CDR1 is KGHSH and CDR2 LQKENI. The CDR3 runs to 13 residues. The V gene lost 2 bases and the J gene lost 5 bases, with 10 bases spanning the gap. The CDR3 protein is CASSPEGLHEQYF. For the CDR3, the DNA is TGTGCCAGCTCACCAGAAGGGCTACACGAGCAGTACTTC. Filled out from reference TRBV18 and TRBJ2-7, the complete variable domain reads NAGVMQNPRHLVRRRGQEARLRCSPMKGHSHVYWYRQLPEEGLKFMVYLQKENIIDESGMPKERFSAEFPKEGPSILRIQQVVRGDSAAYFCASSPEGLHEQYFGPGTRLTVT.

This clonotype was seen a few times. The chain uses TRBV20-1 and TRBJ2-1, with D tentatively TRBD2 (6 bases). The CDR3 has 18 residues. Germline V gene data show CDR1 as DFQATT and CDR2 as SNEGSKA (reference sequence). Trimming removed 0 bases from V and 6 bases from J, with 24 bases in between. DNA for the CDR3: TGCAGTGCTAGAGAAAGGGTGATCCTAACCGGGACTCCCAATGAGCAGTTCTTC. Its protein product is CSARERVILTGTPNEQFF.

Many counts were recorded for this clonotype. The chain links TRBV7-9 to TRBJ1-4, with D unresolved. Looked up from germline, CDR1 is SEHNR and CDR2 is FQNEAQ (reference sequence). Trimming removed 3 bases at V and 8 bases at J, with 4 bases between. The CDR3 is 11 amino acids. CDR3 sequence reads: CASSFREKLFF. The CDR3 DNA is TGTGCCAGCAGCTTCAGGGAAAAACTGTTTTTT.

This clonotype was picked up a small number of times. The CDR3 DNA reads as TGCGCCAGCACTAGGACAGGGGATACAGATACGCAGTATTTT. Protein product: CASTRTGDTDTQYF. The chain carries TRBV5-1 and TRBJ2-3, with 9 bases aligning to TRBD1. The CDR3 is 14 residues long. Germline V CDR1 and CDR2: SGHRS, YFSETQ. J lost 3 bases, V lost 6 bases, and 5 bases had no gene match.

The chain is built from TRBV20-1 and TRBJ1-2; D might be TRBD1 (5 bases). Trimming removed 5 bases from V and 6 bases from J, with 13 bases in between. In germline, CDR1 is DFQATT, CDR2 SNEGSKA (reference sequence). This CDR3 spans 12 amino acids. CDR3 residues: CSAPGPGHGYTF. For the CDR3, the DNA is TGCAGTGCTCCGGGACCGGGGCATGGCTACACCTTC.

There are a few counts of this clonotype. The chain couples TRBV20-1 to TRBJ2-5, with 8 bases matching TRBD2. The trim removed 6 bases at V and 2 bases at J, leaving 5 bases unmatched. The CDR3 runs to 13 residues. CDR1 is DFQATT and CDR2 is SNEGSKA in the germline V gene (reference sequence). The CDR3 coding sequence is TGCAGTGCACCGGGACTAGGACAAGAGACCCAGTACTTC. Translated: CSAPGLGQETQYF.

This clonotype appeared many times. This rearrangement joins TRBV12-3 or TRBV12-4 to TRBJ1-4; D not resolved. The CDR3 has 14 residues. The V end lost 3 bases, the J end lost 5 bases, and 10 bases lay between the germline ends. CDR3: CASSFRALNEKLFF. The CDR3 coding sequence is TGTGCCAGCAGTTTTAGGGCCTTGAATGAAAAACTGTTTTTT.

This clonotype was picked up many times. This chain connects TRBV7-9 to TRBJ2-3; D unresolved. The CDR3 covers 15 residues. Trimming removed 1 base from V and 4 bases from J, with 12 bases in between. CDR1 SEHNR and CDR2 FQNEAQ come from the germline V gene (reference sequence). Here the CDR3 DNA reads TGTGCCAGCAGCTTAGTCATCGAGGACCCAGATACGCAGTATTTT. Its translation: CASSLVIEDPDTQYF.

The J gene is TRBJ2-6, the V gene TRBV5-1; D is possibly TRBD2 (5 bases). The CDR3 consists of 18 residues. CDR1 is SGHRS and CDR2 is YFSETQ in the germline V gene. Trimming removed 1 base at V and 0 bases at J, with 14 bases between. As DNA, the CDR3 is TGCGCCAGCAGCTTGTTCAGCGGAGGTAGCTCTGGGGCCAACGTCCTGACTTTC. It codes for CASSLFSGGSSGANVLTF.

This clonotype was observed a handful of times. The chain recombines TRBV20-1 with TRBJ2-5; a weak D match, TRBD2 (5 bases). Germline lookup yields CDR1 DFQATT and CDR2 SNEGSKA (reference sequence). This CDR3 has 14 amino acids. V was clipped by 3 bases and J by 5 bases, with 16 bases between them. CDR3 protein: CSASSLGRWETQYF. The CDR3 DNA follows: TGCAGTGCTAGTTCTTTAGGGAGATGGGAGACCCAGTACTTC.

This clonotype was detected ten times or more. The gene calls are TRBV10-1 and TRBJ2-3; 9 bases map to TRBD2. Germline V gives CDR1 WNHNN, CDR2 SYGVQD (reference sequence). The junction had 5 bases not matched to a gene; V was cut back by 1 base and J by 0 bases. The CDR3 has 17 residues. This CDR3 is CASSEYAGTSSTDTQYF. In DNA, the CDR3 is TGCGCCAGCAGTGAGTATGCCGGGACTAGCAGCACAGATACGCAGTATTTT.

With respect to this clonotype: This sequence may be a read error, since a much larger clone differs from it by one base. This chain links TRBV6-5 with TRBJ1-6, with D perhaps TRBD1 (5 bases). The CDR3 consists of 14 residues. In germline, CDR1 is MNHEY, CDR2 SVGAGI. For the CDR3, the DNA is TGTGCCGGCAGTTACTCATGGGGCAATTCACCCCTCCACTTT. Translation gives CAGSYSWGNSPLHF.

This clonotype has at least ten counts. The chain links TRBV5-1 to TRBJ1-3; D is unresolved. Looked up from germline, CDR1 is SGHRS and CDR2 is YFSETQ. The CDR3 has 14 residues. V was shortened by 0 bases and J by 1 base, with 5 bases between the two germline ends. CDR3 bases: TGCGCCAGCAGCTTGGAGGGTTCTGGAAACACCATATATTTT. It encodes CASSLEGSGNTIYF.

The rearrangement joins TRBV5-6 to TRBJ2-1; 9 bases match TRBD2. The CDR3 length is 15 residues. Germline CDR1 and CDR2: SGHDT and YYEEEE. Losses at the gene ends were 7 bases for V and 4 bases for J; bases not matched to a gene: 9. CDR3 DNA sequence: TGTGCCAGCCTCCTTGGGGCGGGAGGGTACAATGAGCAGTTCTTC. Translation gives CASLLGAGGYNEQFF. Drawing the rest from reference TRBV5-6 and TRBJ2-1, the complete variable domain is DAGVTQSPTHLIKTRGQQVTLRCSPKSGHDTVSWYQQALGQGPQFIFQYYEEEERQRGNFPDRFSGHQFPNYSSELNVNALLLGDSALYLCASLLGAGGYNEQFFGPGTRLTVL.

This clonotype was detected many times. The J gene is TRBJ2-1, the V gene TRBV28, with D uncertain. Trimming took 3 bases from V and 12 from J, leaving 27 bases between them. This CDR3 contains 17 residues. Germline V lookup: CDR1 MDHEN, CDR2 SYDVKM. DNA for the CDR3: TGTGCCAGCAGTTTGGGTGTCGGAGTCGAGTCCTCCGAGCGGCAGTTCTTC. Amino acid sequence: CASSLGVGVESSERQFF.

V is TRBV18 and J is TRBJ1-5, with D possibly matching TRBD1 (5 bases). The CDR3 length is 16 residues. Germline V gene sequence: CDR1 KGHSH, CDR2 LQKENI. V lost 0 bases to trimming and J lost 5 bases, with 14 bases between them. The CDR3 reads CASSPPGGPSHQPQHF. CDR3 nucleotides: TGTGCCAGCTCACCACCGGGGGGACCATCGCATCAGCCCCAGCATTTT.

Of note for this clonotype: A much larger clone differs from this one at a single base, so this may be a read error. CDR3 in DNA: TGTGCCAGCAGCTTGGGGGGCAGGGGTCTGAATGAGCAGTTCTTC. Protein sequence: CASSLGGRGLNEQFF. The J gene is TRBJ2-1, the V gene TRBV7-9; tentatively, D is TRBD1 or TRBD2 (6 bases each). V was clipped by 3 bases and J by 7 bases, with 16 bases between them. Germline CDR1 is SEHNR and CDR2 is FQNEAQ (reference sequence). This CDR3 spans 15 amino acids.

This chain links TRBV30 with TRBJ2-2; D gene ambiguous. Germline CDR1 and CDR2: GTSNPN and SVGIG (reference sequence). V lost 5 bases and J 4 bases, leaving 17 bases between the germline ends. The CDR3 loop spans 15 amino acids. CDR3 sequence: CAWLHRITGTGELFF. The CDR3 DNA sequence: TGTGCCTGGCTCCATCGAATAACGGGCACCGGGGAGCTGTTTTTT.

Concerning this clonotype itself: A much larger clone sits a single nucleotide away, making a read error possible. V and J are TRBV19 and TRBJ2-1; D possibly corresponds to TRBD2 (6 bases). This CDR3 contains 12 residues. Trimming cost V 6 bases and J 9 bases, with 12 bases left between them. CDR1 is LNHDA, CDR2 SQIVND, per germline (reference sequence). The CDR3 protein is CASRKTRSEQFF. CDR3 bases: TGTGCCAGTAGGAAGACTAGGAGTGAGCAGTTCTTC.

This clonotype was detected a few times. The chain is built from TRBV25-1 and TRBJ2-1, with D perhaps matching TRBD2 (6 bases). This CDR3 is built from 14 residues. Germline loops: CDR1 MGHDK, CDR2 SYGVNS. V lost 7 bases and J 1 base, leaving 11 bases between the germline ends. The CDR3 DNA reads as TGTGCCAGCACTTCTAGCGCGTCCTACAATGAGCAGTTCTTC. Protein: CASTSSASYNEQFF.

This clonotype came up many times. This chain connects TRBV3-1 to TRBJ2-2, with no clear D. CDR1 is LGHDT and CDR2 is YNNKEL in the germline V gene (reference sequence). V was trimmed by 0 bases and J by 6 bases, leaving 11 bases between them. This CDR3 is built from 15 residues. The CDR3 here is CASSQEPLVPGELFF. As DNA, the CDR3 is TGTGCCAGCAGCCAAGAACCTCTAGTTCCCGGGGAGCTGTTTTTT.

This clonotype was counted ten times or more. J is TRBJ1-4 and V is TRBV12-3 or TRBV12-4; TRBD1 agrees at 9 bases. V lost 5 bases and J lost 6; bases outside the gene matches: 10. The CDR3 sequence is 16 residues long. CDR3 sequence reads: CASSPVGTGSDEKLFF. DNA for the CDR3: TGTGCCAGCAGTCCCGTTGGGACAGGGTCAGATGAAAAACTGTTTTTT.

The sample holds many counts of this clonotype. This chain joins TRBV30 and TRBJ1-4, with D tentatively TRBD1 (5 bases). The CDR3 is 16 amino acids. CDR1 and CDR2 from the germline V gene are GTSNPN and SVGIG (reference sequence). V lost 0 bases and J 4 bases, leaving 15 bases between the germline ends. This CDR3 reads CAWSVTRDADNEKLFF. The CDR3 nucleotides are TGTGCCTGGAGTGTAACCCGGGACGCCGATAATGAAAAACTGTTTTTT.

Worth noting for this clonotype: One base separates it from a far larger clone, so it is likely a read error. The chain employs TRBV11-2 and TRBJ2-7; the D call may be TRBD1 or TRBD2 (5 bases each). Germline V gene sequence: CDR1 SGHAT, CDR2 FQNNGV. Trimming removed 3 bases at V and 7 bases at J, with 19 bases between. There are 15 residues in the CDR3. The CDR3 spells CASSFGGKYYNEQYF. CDR3 sequence (DNA): TGTGCCAGCAGCTTTGGGGGAAAATACTACAATGAGCAGTACTTC.

In its sample, this clonotype was seen many times. The chain has TRBV2 and TRBJ2-1; 15 bases are a match to TRBD2. Trimming at V came to 5 bases and at J to 5 bases, leaving 7 bases not matched to a gene. Germline V CDR1 and CDR2: SNHLY, FYNNEI. This CDR3 contains 17 residues. In nucleotides, the CDR3 is TGTGCCAGCAGTATCACGGGACTAGCGGGAGGCCACAATGAGCAGTTCTTC. The encoded protein is CASSITGLAGGHNEQFF.

This clonotype turned up a few times. The J gene is TRBJ2-2, the V gene TRBV19; TRBD2 matches at 7 bases. CDR1 and CDR2 from the germline V gene are LNHDA and SQIVND (reference sequence). The length of the CDR3 is 17 residues. Unmatched junction bases numbered 11, after V lost 3 bases and J lost 4 bases. As DNA, the CDR3 is TGTGCCAGTAGTATCTCCGCCCTACGGACTAGCACCGGGGAGCTGTTTTTT. As protein: CASSISALRTSTGELFF.